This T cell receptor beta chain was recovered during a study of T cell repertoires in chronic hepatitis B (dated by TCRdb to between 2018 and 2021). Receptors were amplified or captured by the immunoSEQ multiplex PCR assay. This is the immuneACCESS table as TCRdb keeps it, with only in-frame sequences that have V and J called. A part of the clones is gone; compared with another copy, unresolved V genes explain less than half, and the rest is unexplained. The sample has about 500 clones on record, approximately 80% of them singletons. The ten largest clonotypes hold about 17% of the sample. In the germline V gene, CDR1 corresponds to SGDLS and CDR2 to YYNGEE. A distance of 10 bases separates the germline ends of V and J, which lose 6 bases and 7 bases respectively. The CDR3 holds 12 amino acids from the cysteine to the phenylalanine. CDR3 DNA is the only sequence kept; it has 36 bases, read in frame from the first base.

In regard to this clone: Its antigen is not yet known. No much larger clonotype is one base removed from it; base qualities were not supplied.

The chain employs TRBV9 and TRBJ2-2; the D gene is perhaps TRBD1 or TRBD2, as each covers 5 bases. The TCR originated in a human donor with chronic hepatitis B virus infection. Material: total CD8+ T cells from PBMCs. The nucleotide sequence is TGTGCCAGCAATGAGGGGAGCGGGGAGCTGTTTTTT. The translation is CASNEGSGELFF.